This TCR beta chain appears in the sequencing data of a study of T cells in Graves' hyperthyroidism and ophthalmopathy. Whole-study context: Upon initial diagnosis and before any treatment, peripheral blood was collected. Study findings and constraints: Most thyroid clonotypes that were expanded above 0.001 also turned up in blood.

Remarks on this clonotype: As yet, its antigen is unknown. Being one base from a much bigger clone, this may be a read error.

TCR beta CDR3 regions were amplified from RNA transcripts. First-round RT-PCR of the TCR CDR3 relied on the HTBI primer set. One entry per CDR3 protein results from TCRdb running MiXCR on the multiplex PCR reads. The table has about half a million distinct CDR3 sequences, just under 20% seen once; the top ten hold around 50%. The CDR3 contains 22 residues. Per germline, CDR1 MNHEY and CDR2 SVGEGT. Every diagnosis used clinical symptoms, serum thyroxine and TRAb, thyroid ultrasound and orbital computed tomography. This chain connects TRBV6-2 or TRBV6-3 to TRBJ1-5; D ambiguous. The sequence came from a man in his forties with Graves' ophthalmopathy. The sample comprised blood. The CDR3 bases are TGTGCCAGCAGTTACTCTCGTCGACTGCAGGAGTCTCGTTTAGTGAGCAATCAGCTCCAGCATTTT. Translation gives CASSYSRRLQESRLVSNQLQHF.